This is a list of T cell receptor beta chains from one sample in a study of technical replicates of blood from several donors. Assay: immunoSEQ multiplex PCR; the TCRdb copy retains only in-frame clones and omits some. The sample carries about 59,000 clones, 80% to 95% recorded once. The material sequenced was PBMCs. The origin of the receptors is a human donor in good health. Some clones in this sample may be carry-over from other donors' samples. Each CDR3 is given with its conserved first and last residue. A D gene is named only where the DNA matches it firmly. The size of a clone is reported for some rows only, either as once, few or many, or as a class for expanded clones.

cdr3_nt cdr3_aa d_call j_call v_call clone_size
TGTGCCAGCAGCCTTCAAGGAGCACGGGAGACCCAGTACTTC CASSLQGARETQYF - TRBJ2-5 TRBV7-2 -
TGTGCCAGCAGCACATTTCGGGGTCCGGGCCATGGCTACACCTTC CASSTFRGPGHGYTF - TRBJ1-2 TRBV7-9 -
TGTGCCAGCGAATCAGGGGCCCGCTCTGGGGCCAACGTCCTGACTTTC CASESGARSGANVLTF - TRBJ2-6 TRBV7-8 -
TGTGCCAGCAGCAGAACAGGGACGGTCAACTATGGCTACACCTTC CASSRTGTVNYGYTF - TRBJ1-2 TRBV7-2 once
TGTGCCAGCAGCTTAGGGTCTGCTGGCCATGGCTACACCTTC CASSLGSAGHGYTF - TRBJ1-2 TRBV7-8 -
TGTGCCAGCAGCACCCGGACAGGGAAGTACAATGAGCAGTTCTTC CASSTRTGKYNEQFF TRBD1 TRBJ2-1 TRBV7-6 -
TGTGCCAGCAGCGTAGAAGCGGGAGACACCGGGGAGCTGTTTTTT CASSVEAGDTGELFF TRBD2 TRBJ2-2 TRBV9 -
TGTGCCAGCAGAATACAGGGCGCGGCGAACACTGAAGCTTTCTTT CASRIQGAANTEAFF - TRBJ1-1 TRBV6-5 -
TGCGCCAGCAGCCATGAACCGGGACAGCAAGAGACCCAGTACTTC CASSHEPGQQETQYF TRBD1 TRBJ2-5 TRBV4-3 -
TGTGCCAGCAGTGAACTTAGTGGAAGGACAGGGAAGGCTTTCTTT CASSELSGRTGKAFF TRBD1 TRBJ1-1 TRBV2 -
TGTGCCAGCAGCTTAGCGGGCATTGAAGCTTTCTTT CASSLAGIEAFF - TRBJ1-1 TRBV7-9 -
TGTGCCAGCAGCTTGCGTTCAGTCTCTGGGGCCAACGTCCTGACTTTC CASSLRSVSGANVLTF - TRBJ2-6 TRBV5-4 -
TGTGCCAGCAGGAACCACCCGGGACAGGGGGCGAACACTGAAGCTTTCTTT CASRNHPGQGANTEAFF TRBD1 TRBJ1-1 TRBV5-5 -
TGCGCCAGCAGCTTAGAGGAGGCGCAGTATTTT CASSLEEAQYF - TRBJ2-3 TRBV5-1 -
TGTGCCAGCAGCTTGCCGGCCCTCGGGGGGGAGCTGTTTTTT CASSLPALGGELFF - TRBJ2-2 TRBV5-4 -
TGTGCCAGCAGCGCGGGACAGGCCTACACAGATACGCAGTATTTT CASSAGQAYTDTQYF TRBD1 TRBJ2-3 TRBV7-9 -
TGTGCTAGTGGAACGGGACAGGGGTCCCTCGGGGAGCTGTTTTTT CASGTGQGSLGELFF TRBD1 TRBJ2-2 TRBV12-5 -
TGTGCCAGCAGCTTGCGGTCAACCTATGGCTACACCTTC CASSLRSTYGYTF - TRBJ1-2 TRBV7-8 -
TGTGCCAGTACCCCGCCTGGGAGGCCCTTAGCAGACGAGCAGTACTTC CASTPPGRPLADEQYF - TRBJ2-7 TRBV19 -
TGTGCCAGCAGCCCGAAGACTAGCGGGGGGACCCGCGGCACCGGTGAGCAGTTCTTC CASSPKTSGGTRGTGEQFF TRBD2 TRBJ2-1 TRBV7-9 -
TGTGCCAGCAGTGACCTCAGGGGGTCTTTTTCAGCTTTCTTT CASSDLRGSFSAFF TRBD1 TRBJ1-1 TRBV2 -
TGCAGCGTTTCTCCGGGACAGGGATATGGCGAGCAGTACTTC CSVSPGQGYGEQYF TRBD1 TRBJ2-7 TRBV29-1 -
TGTGCCAGCAGTCCCTCTAGCGGGGGGGCCGATGAGCAGTTCTTC CASSPSSGGADEQFF TRBD2 TRBJ2-1 TRBV6-4 -
TGTGCCTGGAGTCCCCTAGCGAGTATATACGAGCAGTACTTC CAWSPLASIYEQYF - TRBJ2-7 TRBV30 -
TGTGCCAGCAGAAATGAGGAGACAGGATACGAGCAGTACTTC CASRNEETGYEQYF - TRBJ2-7 TRBV7-2 -
TGTGCCAGCAGACAAGACAGGTACACTGAAGCTTTCTTT CASRQDRYTEAFF - TRBJ1-1 TRBV6-6 few
TGTGCCAGCAGCGTAACAGGTTACTCTGGGGCCAACGTCCTGACTTTC CASSVTGYSGANVLTF - TRBJ2-6 TRBV7-2 -
TGCGCCAGCAGCCAAGAGAGGAGGGGACCATCCAACTATGGCTACACCTTC CASSQERRGPSNYGYTF - TRBJ1-2 TRBV4-1 once
TGTGCCAGCAGCTTGGACAGGAGGGATGGCTACACCTTC CASSLDRRDGYTF - TRBJ1-2 TRBV5-4 -
TGCAGCGTTGATGAGGGCGGTATCTATGGCTACACCTTC CSVDEGGIYGYTF - TRBJ1-2 TRBV29-1 -
TGTGCCAGTAGTCCCCGACAGAAAGTAGTTGGCTACACCTTC CASSPRQKVVGYTF - TRBJ1-2 TRBV19 -
TGTGCCAGCAGCCACCCCGACAAGAACACTGAAGCTTTCTTT CASSHPDKNTEAFF - TRBJ1-1 TRBV4-2 few
TGTGCCAGCAGCGTAGGTTTTGTGGGAGGGCCGGGGTTCTTC CASSVGFVGGPGFF TRBD2 TRBJ2-1 TRBV9 -
TGTGCCTGGAGCCGATCGGGGACTAGCGGGAGGGCACATGAGCAGTTCTTC CAWSRSGTSGRAHEQFF TRBD2 TRBJ2-1 TRBV30 -
TGCGCCAGCAGCTTCGGGGGACTCTACGAGCAGTACTTC CASSFGGLYEQYF - TRBJ2-7 TRBV5-1 -
TGCGCCAGCAGCCAAAAGCCCGGGACAAATACCTACGAGCAGTACTTC CASSQKPGTNTYEQYF - TRBJ2-7 TRBV4-1 -